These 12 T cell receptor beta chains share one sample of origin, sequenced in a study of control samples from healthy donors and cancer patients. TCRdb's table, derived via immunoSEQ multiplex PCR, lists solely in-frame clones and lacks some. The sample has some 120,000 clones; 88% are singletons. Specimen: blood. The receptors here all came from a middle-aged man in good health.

Here the CDR3 reads CATSRGSRGSGANVLTF. CDR3 nucleotides: TGTGCCACCAGCAGAGGATCTCGGGGCTCTGGGGCCAACGTCCTGACTTTC. This chain links TRBV15 with TRBJ2-6; a possible D gene is TRBD2 (5 bases). In germline, CDR1 is LNHNV, CDR2 YYDKDF (reference sequence). The CDR3 spans 17 residues. Trimming removed 1 base from V and 0 bases from J, with 10 bases in between.

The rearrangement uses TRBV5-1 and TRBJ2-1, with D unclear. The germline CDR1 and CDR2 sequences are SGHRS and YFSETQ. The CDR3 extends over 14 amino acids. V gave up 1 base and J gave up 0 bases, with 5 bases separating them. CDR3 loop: CASSLRVSYNEQFF. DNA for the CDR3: TGCGCCAGCAGCTTGCGAGTCTCCTACAATGAGCAGTTCTTC.

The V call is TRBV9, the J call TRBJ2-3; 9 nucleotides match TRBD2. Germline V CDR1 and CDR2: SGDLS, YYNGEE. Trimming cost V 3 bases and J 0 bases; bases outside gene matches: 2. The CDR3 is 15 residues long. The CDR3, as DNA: TGTGCCAGCAGCGAGCTAGCGGGGAGCACAGATACGCAGTATTTT. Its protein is CASSELAGSTDTQYF.

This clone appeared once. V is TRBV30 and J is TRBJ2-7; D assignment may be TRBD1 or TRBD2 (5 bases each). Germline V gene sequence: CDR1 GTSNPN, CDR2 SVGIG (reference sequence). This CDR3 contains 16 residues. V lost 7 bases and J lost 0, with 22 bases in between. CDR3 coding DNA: TGTGCCTTCCGGGGTCCAGGGAAGGGTAGCTCCTACGAGCAGTACTTC. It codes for CAFRGPGKGSSYEQYF.

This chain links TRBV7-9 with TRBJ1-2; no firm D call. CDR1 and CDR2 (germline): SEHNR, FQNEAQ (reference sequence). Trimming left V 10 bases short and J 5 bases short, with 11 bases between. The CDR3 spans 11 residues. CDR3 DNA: TGTGCCACAAACTCCGGATATGGCTACACCTTC. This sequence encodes CATNSGYGYTF.

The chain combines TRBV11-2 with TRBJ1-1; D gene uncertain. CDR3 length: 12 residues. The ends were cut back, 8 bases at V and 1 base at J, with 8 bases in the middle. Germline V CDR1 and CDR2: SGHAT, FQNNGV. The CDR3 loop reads CASALWNTEAFF. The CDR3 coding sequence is TGTGCCAGCGCCCTGTGGAACACTGAAGCTTTCTTT.

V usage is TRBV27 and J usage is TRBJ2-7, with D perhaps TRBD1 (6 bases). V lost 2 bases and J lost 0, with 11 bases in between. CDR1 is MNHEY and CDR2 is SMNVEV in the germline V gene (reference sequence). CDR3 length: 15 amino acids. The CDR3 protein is CASSLNREYSYEQYF. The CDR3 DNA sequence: TGTGCCAGCAGTTTAAACAGGGAGTACTCCTACGAGCAGTACTTC.

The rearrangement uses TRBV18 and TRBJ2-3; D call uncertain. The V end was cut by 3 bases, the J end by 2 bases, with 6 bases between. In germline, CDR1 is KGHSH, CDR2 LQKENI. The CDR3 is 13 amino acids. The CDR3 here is CASSPGNTDTQYF. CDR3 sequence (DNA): TGTGCCAGCTCACCTGGGAACACAGATACGCAGTATTTT.

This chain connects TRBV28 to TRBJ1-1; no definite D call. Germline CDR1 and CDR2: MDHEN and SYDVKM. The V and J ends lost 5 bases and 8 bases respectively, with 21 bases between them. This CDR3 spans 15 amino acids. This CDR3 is CASSPQHPAAREAFF. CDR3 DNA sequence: TGTGCCAGCAGTCCCCAGCATCCAGCGGCTAGGGAAGCTTTCTTT.

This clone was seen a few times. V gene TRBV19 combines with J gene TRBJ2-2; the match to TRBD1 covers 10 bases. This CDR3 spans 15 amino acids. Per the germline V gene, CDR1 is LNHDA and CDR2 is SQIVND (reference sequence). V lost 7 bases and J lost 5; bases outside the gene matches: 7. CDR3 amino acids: CASTSGTGDTGELFF. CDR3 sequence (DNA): TGTGCCAGTACGTCCGGGACAGGGGATACCGGGGAGCTGTTTTTT.

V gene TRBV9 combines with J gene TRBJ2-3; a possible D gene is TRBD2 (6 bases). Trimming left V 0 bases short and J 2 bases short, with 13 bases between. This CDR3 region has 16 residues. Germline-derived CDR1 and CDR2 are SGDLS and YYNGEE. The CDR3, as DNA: TGTGCCAGCAGCGTAGTTTCTCGGCGGGACACAGATACGCAGTATTTT. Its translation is CASSVVSRRDTDTQYF.

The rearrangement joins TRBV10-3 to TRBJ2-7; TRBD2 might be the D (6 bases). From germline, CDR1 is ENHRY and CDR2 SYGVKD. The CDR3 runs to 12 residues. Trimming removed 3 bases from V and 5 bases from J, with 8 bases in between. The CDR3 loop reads CAISDRRDEQYF. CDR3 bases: TGTGCCATCAGTGACAGGAGGGACGAGCAGTACTTC.